This entry concerns a single T cell receptor (beta chain). V lost 1 base, J lost 1 base, and 7 bases lay in between. The V gene's germline CDR1 is LNHNV and CDR2 YYDKDF (reference sequence). The CDR3 spans 15 residues. Data came from immunoSEQ multiplex PCR; TCRdb stores just in-frame clones and leaves some out. Of around 260,000 clones listed, about 86% are singletons. The sample originates from a study of blood T cell repertoires in COVID-19. Sequenced: peripheral blood. V is TRBV15 and J is TRBJ1-4, with no clear D. The receptor was derived from a person between 65 and 79 years old with COVID-19, enrolled during active disease. In DNA form, the CDR3 reads TGTGCCACCAGCAGAGTCCGGGGAACTAATGAAAAACTGTTTTTT. Residues: CATSRVRGTNEKLFF.